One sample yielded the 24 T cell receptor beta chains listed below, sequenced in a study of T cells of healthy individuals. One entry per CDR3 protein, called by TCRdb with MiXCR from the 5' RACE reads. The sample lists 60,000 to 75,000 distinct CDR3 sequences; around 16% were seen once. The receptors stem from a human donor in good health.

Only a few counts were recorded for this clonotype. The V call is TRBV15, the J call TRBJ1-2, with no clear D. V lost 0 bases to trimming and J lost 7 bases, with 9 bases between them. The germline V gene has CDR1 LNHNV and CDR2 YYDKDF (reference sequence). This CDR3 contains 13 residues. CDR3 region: CATSRDFGPGYTF. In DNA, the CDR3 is TGTGCCACCAGCAGAGATTTCGGGCCTGGCTACACCTTC. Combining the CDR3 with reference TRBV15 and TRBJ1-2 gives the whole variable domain DAMVIQNPRYQVTQFGKPVTLSCSQTLNHNVMYWYQQKSSQAPKLLFHYYDKDFNNEADTPDNFQSRRPNTSFCFLDIRSPGLGDTAMYLCATSRDFGPGYTFGSGTRLTVV.

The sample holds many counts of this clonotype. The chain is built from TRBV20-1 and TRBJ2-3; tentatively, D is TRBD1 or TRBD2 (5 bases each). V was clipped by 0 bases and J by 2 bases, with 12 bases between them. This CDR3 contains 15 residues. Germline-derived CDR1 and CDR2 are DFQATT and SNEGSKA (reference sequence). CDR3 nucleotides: TGCAGTGCTAGAGATCCCGGGACCCACACAGATACGCAGTATTTT. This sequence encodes CSARDPGTHTDTQYF.

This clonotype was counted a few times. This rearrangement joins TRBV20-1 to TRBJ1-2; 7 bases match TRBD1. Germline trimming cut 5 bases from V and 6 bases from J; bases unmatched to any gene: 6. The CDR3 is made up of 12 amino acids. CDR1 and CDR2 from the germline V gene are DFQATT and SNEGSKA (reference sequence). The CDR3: CSAGGTDHGYTF. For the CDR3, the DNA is TGCAGTGCTGGGGGGACAGATCATGGCTACACCTTC.

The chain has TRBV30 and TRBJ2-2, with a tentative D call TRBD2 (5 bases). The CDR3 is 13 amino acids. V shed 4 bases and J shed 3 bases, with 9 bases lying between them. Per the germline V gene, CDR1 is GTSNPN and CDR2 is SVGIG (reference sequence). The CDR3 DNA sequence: TGTGCCTGGACGGACTTCTACACCGGGGAGCTGTTTTTT. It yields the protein CAWTDFYTGELFF.

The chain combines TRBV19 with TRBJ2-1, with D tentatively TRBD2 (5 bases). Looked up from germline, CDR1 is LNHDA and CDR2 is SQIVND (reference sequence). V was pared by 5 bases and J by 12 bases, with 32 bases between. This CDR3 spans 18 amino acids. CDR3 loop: CASSLFLVGKGDVLWQFF. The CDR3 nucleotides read TGTGCCAGTAGTCTCTTTTTGGTGGGGAAGGGAGATGTCCTTTGGCAGTTCTTC.

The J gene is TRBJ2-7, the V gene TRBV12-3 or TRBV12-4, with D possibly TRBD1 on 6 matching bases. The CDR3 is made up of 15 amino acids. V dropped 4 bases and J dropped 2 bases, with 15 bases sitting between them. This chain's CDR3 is CASSSSQGLAYEQYF. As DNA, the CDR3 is TGTGCCAGCAGTTCATCCCAGGGGCTAGCCTACGAGCAGTACTTC.

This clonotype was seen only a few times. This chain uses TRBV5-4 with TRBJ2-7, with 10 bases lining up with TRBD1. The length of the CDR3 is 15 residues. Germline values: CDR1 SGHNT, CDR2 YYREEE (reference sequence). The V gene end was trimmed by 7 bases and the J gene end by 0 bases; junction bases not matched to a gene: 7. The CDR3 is CASGRDRGFSYEQYF. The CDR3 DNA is TGTGCCAGCGGAAGGGACAGGGGCTTCTCCTACGAGCAGTACTTC.

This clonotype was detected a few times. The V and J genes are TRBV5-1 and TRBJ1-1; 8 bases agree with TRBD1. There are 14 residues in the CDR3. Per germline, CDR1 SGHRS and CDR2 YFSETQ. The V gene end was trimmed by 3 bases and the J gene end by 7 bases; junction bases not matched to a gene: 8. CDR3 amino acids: CASSSRFDRGEAFF. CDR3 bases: TGCGCCAGCAGCTCCCGCTTCGACAGGGGTGAAGCTTTCTTT.

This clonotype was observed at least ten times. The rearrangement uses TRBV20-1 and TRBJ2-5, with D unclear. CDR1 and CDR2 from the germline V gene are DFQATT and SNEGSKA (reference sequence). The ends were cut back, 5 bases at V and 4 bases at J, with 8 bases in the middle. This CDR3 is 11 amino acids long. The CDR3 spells CSALARETQYF. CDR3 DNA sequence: TGCAGTGCTTTGGCCCGAGAGACCCAGTACTTC.

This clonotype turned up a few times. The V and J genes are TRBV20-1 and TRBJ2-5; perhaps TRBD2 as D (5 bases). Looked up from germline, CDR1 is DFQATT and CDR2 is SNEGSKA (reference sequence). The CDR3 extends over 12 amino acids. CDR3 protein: CTAGLTQETQYF. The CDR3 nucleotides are TGCACTGCGGGCCTAACCCAAGAGACCCAGTACTTC.

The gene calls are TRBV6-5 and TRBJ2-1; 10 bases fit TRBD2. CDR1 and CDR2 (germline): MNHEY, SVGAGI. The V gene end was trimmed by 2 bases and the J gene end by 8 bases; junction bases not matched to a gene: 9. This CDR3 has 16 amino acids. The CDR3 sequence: CASSYLGAGGLDEQFF. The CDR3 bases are TGTGCCAGCAGTTACCTAGGAGCGGGGGGGCTTGATGAGCAGTTCTTC.

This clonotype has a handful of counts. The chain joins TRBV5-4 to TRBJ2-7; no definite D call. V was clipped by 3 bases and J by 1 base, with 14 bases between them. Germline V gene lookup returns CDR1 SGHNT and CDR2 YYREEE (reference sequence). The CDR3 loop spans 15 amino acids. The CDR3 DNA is TGTGCCAGCAGCTCGGCGACGGACGGATCCTACGAGCAGTACTTC. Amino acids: CASSSATDGSYEQYF. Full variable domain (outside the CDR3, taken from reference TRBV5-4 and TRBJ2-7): ETGVTQSPTHLIKTRGQQVTLRCSSQSGHNTVSWYQQALGQGPQFIFQYYREEENGRGNFPPRFSGLQFPNYSSELNVNALELDDSALYLCASSSATDGSYEQYFGPGTRLTVT.

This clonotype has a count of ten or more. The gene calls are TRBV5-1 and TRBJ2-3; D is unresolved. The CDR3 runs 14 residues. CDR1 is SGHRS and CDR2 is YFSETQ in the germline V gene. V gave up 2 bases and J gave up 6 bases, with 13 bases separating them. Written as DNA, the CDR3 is TGCGCCAGCAGCTTAGATCAGATCCCTGATACGCAGTATTTT. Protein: CASSLDQIPDTQYF.

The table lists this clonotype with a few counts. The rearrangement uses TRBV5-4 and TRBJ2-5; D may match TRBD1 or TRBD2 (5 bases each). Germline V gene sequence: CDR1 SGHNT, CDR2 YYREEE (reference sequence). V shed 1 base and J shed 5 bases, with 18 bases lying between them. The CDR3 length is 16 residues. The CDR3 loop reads CASSLRDPRGRETQYF. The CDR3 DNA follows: TGTGCCAGCAGCTTGCGGGATCCCCGGGGCAGGGAGACCCAGTACTTC.

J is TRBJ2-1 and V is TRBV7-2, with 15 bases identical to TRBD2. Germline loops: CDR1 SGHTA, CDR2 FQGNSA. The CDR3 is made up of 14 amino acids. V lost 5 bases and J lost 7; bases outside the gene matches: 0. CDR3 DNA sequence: TGTGCCAGCAGCGGGACTAGCGGGAGGAATGAGCAGTTCTTC. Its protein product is CASSGTSGRNEQFF. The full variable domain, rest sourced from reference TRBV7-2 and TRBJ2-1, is GAGVSQSPSNKVTEKGKDVELRCDPISGHTALYWYRQSLGQGLEFLIYFQGNSAPDKSGLPSDRFSAERTGGSVSTLTIQRTQQEDSAVYLCASSGTSGRNEQFFGPGTRLTVL.

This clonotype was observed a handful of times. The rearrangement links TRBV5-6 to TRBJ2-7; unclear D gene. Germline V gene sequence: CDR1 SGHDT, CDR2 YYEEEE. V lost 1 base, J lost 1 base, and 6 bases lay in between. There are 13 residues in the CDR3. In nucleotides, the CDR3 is TGTGCCAGCAGCTTGCCCAGTTCCTACGAGCAGTACTTC. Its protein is CASSLPSSYEQYF.

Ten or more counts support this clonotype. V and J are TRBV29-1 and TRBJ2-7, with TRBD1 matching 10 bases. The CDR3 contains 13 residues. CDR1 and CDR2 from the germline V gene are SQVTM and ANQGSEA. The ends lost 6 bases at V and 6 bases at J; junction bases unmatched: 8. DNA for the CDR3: TGCAGCGTGGATAGACAGGGGGCGCGCGAGCAGTACTTC. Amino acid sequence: CSVDRQGAREQYF.

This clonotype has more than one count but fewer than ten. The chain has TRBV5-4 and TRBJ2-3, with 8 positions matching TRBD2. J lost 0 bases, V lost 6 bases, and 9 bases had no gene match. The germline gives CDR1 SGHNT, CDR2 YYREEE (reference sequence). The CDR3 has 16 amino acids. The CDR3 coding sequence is TGTGCCAGCAAACTTGCAGGCGGGGGGAGCACAGATACGCAGTATTTT. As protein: CASKLAGGGSTDTQYF.

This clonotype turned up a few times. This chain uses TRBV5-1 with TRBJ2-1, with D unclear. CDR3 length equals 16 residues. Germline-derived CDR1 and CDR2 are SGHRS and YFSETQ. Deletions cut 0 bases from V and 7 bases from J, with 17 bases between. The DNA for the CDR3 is TGCGCCAGCAGCTTGGTCATGGGTCCCCTAGGGAATGAGCAGTTCTTC. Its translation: CASSLVMGPLGNEQFF.

The CDR3 DNA reads as TGTGCCAGCAGCTTATTGCTGGCAGGGGGAAGGTCATACAATGAGCAGTTCTTC. Protein sequence: CASSLLLAGGRSYNEQFF. The chain combines TRBV11-2 with TRBJ2-1, with TRBD1 matching 7 bases. The CDR3 has 18 residues. The V segment lost 2 bases and the J segment 4 bases; nucleotides outside the gene matches: 14. The V gene's germline CDR1 is SGHAT and CDR2 FQNNGV. Full variable domain (rest looked up from reference TRBV11-2 and TRBJ2-1): EAGVAQSPRYKIIEKRQSVAFWCNPISGHATLYWYQQILGQGPKLLIQFQNNGVVDDSQLPKDRFSAERLKGVDSTLKIQPAKLEDSAVYLCASSLLLAGGRSYNEQFFGPGTRLTVL.

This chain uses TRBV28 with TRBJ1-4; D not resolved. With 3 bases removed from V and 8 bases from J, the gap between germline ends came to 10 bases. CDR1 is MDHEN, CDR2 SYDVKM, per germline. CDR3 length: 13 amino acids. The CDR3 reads CASSLTTTEKLFF. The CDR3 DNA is TGTGCCAGCAGTTTGACTACGACGGAAAAACTGTTTTTT.

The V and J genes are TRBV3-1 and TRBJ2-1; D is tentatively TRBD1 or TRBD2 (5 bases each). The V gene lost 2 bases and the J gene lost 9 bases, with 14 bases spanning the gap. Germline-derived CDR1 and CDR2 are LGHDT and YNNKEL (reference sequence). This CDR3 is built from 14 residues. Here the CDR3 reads CASSQLQEAIEQFF. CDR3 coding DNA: TGTGCCAGCAGCCAACTACAGGAGGCGATTGAGCAGTTCTTC.

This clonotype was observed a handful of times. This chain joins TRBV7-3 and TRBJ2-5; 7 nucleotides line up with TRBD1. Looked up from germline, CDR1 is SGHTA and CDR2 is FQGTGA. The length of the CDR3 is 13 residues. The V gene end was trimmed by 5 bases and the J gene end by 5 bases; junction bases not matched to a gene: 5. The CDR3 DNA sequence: TGTGCCAGCAGCCCGACAGGGAGTGAGACCCAGTACTTC. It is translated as CASSPTGSETQYF.

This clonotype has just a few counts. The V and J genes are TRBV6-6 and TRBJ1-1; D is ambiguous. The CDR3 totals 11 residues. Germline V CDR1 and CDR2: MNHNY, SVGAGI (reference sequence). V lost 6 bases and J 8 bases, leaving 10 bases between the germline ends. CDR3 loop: CASRYQTEAFF. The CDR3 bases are TGTGCCAGCAGATACCAGACCGAAGCTTTCTTT.